This T cell receptor (beta chain) comes out of a study of blood T cell repertoires in COVID-19. Background on the study: Acute-phase and convalescent COVID-19 samples originated in the United States, Italy and Spain.

This CDR3 has 12 residues. CDR1 SEHNR and CDR2 FQNEAQ come from the germline V gene (reference sequence). The V gene lost 3 bases and the J gene lost 11 bases, with 13 bases spanning the gap. This table comes from immunoSEQ multiplex PCR, and its TCRdb copy is limited to in-frame clones, with some not included. The profile covers about 130,000 clones, with roughly 83% appearing a single time and less than 5% taken by the ten largest. The chain combines TRBV7-9 with TRBJ1-1; D unresolved. This TCR was recovered from a woman aged 70 to 79 with COVID-19, enrolled during active disease. Sequencing was performed on peripheral blood. CDR3 sequence (DNA): TGTGCCAGCAGCTTTGATGGCAGCAGGGCTTTCTTT. Translated: CASSFDGSRAFF. The variable domain in full, with the rest retrieved from reference TRBV7-9 and TRBJ1-1, is DTGVSQNPRHKITKRGQNVTFRCDPISEHNRLYWYRQTLGQGPEFLTYFQNEAQLEKSRLLSDRFSAERPKGSFSTLEIQRTEQGDSAMYLCASSFDGSRAFFGQGTRLTVV.